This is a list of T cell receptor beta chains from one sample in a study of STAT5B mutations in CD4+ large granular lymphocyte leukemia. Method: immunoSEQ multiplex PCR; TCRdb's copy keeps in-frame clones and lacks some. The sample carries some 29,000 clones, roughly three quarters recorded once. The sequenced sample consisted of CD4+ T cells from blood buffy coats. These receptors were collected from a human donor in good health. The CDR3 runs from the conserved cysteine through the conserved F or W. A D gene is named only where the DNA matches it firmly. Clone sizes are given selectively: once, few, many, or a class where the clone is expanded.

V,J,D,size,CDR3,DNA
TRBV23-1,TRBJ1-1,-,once,CASSQSRPGPTEAFF,TGCGCCAGCAGTCAATCGAGGCCAGGCCCCACTGAAGCTTTCTTT
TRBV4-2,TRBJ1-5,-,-,CASSQESNQPQHF,TGTGCCAGCAGCCAAGAAAGCAATCAGCCCCAGCATTTT
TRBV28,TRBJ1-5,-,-,CASSLPVNQPQHF,TGTGCCAGCAGTTTACCGGTCAATCAGCCCCAGCATTTT
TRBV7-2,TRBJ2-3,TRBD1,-,CASSVDRGDTQYF,TGTGCCAGCAGCGTCGACAGGGGAGATACGCAGTATTTT
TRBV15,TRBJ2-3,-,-,CATASGYHTDTQYF,TGTGCCACTGCCTCTGGGTACCACACAGATACGCAGTATTTT
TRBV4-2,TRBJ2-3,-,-,CASSQDYLASDTQYF,TGTGCCAGCAGCCAAGATTATCTAGCCTCAGATACGCAGTATTTT
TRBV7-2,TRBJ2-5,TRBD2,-,CASSLGLAGDQETQYF,TGTGCCAGCAGCTTAGGTCTAGCGGGGGACCAAGAGACCCAGTACTTC
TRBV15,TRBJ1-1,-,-,CATSRGEGVGTEAFF,TGTGCCACCAGCAGAGGAGAGGGGGTTGGCACTGAAGCTTTCTTT
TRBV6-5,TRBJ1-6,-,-,CASSYDQAYNSPLHF,TGTGCCAGCAGTTACGATCAGGCATATAATTCACCCCTCCACTTT
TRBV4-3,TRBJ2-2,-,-,CAGSQNPDGSTGELFF,TGCGCCGGCAGCCAGAATCCGGACGGCTCCACCGGGGAGCTGTTTTTT
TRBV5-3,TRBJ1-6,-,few,CARSLDLNSPLHF,TGTGCCAGAAGCTTGGACCTTAATTCACCCCTCCACTTT
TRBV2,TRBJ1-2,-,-,CASSAVAGVYGYTF,TGTGCCAGCAGTGCGGTGGCGGGGGTCTATGGCTACACCTTC
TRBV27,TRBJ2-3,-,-,CASSYTGVKGTDTQYF,TGTGCCAGCAGCTACACCGGGGTGAAGGGCACAGATACGCAGTATTTT
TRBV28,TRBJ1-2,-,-,CASSLSRGYGYTF,TGTGCCAGCAGTTTGAGTAGAGGCTATGGCTACACCTTC
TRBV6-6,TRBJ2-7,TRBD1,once,CASSLGQGAYEQYF,TGTGCCAGCAGTTTGGGACAGGGGGCTTACGAGCAGTACTTC
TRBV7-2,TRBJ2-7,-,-,CASSLQLAEQYF,TGTGCCAGCAGCTTGCAGCTTGCCGAGCAGTACTTC
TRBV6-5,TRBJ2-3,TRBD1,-,CASSRDRDADTQYF,TGTGCCAGCAGTCGGGACAGGGATGCAGATACGCAGTATTTT